These T cell receptor beta chains were read from a single sample in a study of T cells in Graves' hyperthyroidism and ophthalmopathy. TCRdb ran MiXCR on the multiplex PCR reads and lists one entry per CDR3 protein. The table includes about 400,000 distinct CDR3 sequences, roughly 25% detected once. The sequenced sample consisted of blood. Receptor source: a man aged 50 or older with Graves' hyperthyroidism. CDR3s include the opening cysteine and the closing phenylalanine or tryptophan. D genes are given only for firm matches. Not every row has a clone size; where given, it reads once, few, many or a size class.

J gene	clone size	V gene	D gene	CDR3 protein	CDR3 DNA
TRBJ1-1	NA	TRBV20-1	TRBD1	CSATGGGQSRLAFF	TGCAGTGCTACCGGCGGGGGACAGAGTAGGTTGGCTTTCTTT
TRBJ2-7	NA	TRBV12-3/TRBV12-4	TRBD2	CASRIAGAEQYF	TGTGCCAGCAGAATAGCGGGAGCGGAGCAGTACTTC
TRBJ2-7	few	TRBV10-3	TRBD1	CAIGTGDYEQYF	TGTGCCATCGGTACAGGGGACTACGAGCAGTACTTC
TRBJ2-3	NA	TRBV10-3	TRBD2	CAISESMGTSGSRSDTQYF	TGTGCCATCAGTGAGTCGATGGGAACTAGCGGGAGTAGGTCAGATACGCAGTATTTT
TRBJ2-2	many	TRBV30	TRBD1	CAWRNRGSPGELFF	TGTGCCTGGAGGAACAGGGGAAGTCCCGGGGAGCTGTTTTTT
TRBJ2-7	many	TRBV11-2	NA	CASSLVGLNPSYEQYF	TGTGCCAGCAGCTTAGTAGGGCTGAACCCCTCCTACGAGCAGTACTTC
TRBJ2-7	many	TRBV20-1	NA	CSAGSGNYEQYF	TGCAGTGCTGGTAGCGGAAACTACGAGCAGTACTTC
TRBJ2-7	NA	TRBV20-1	TRBD1	CSASSDRVYEQYF	TGCAGTGCTAGCAGTGACAGGGTATACGAGCAGTACTTC
TRBJ2-1	NA	TRBV20-1	NA	CSARGQPSSYNEQFF	TGCAGTGCTAGGGGACAACCCAGCTCCTACAATGAGCAGTTCTTC
TRBJ2-7	once	TRBV6-1	TRBD1	CASGISGQGFYEQYF	TGTGCCAGCGGAATTTCGGGACAGGGGTTTTACGAGCAGTACTTC